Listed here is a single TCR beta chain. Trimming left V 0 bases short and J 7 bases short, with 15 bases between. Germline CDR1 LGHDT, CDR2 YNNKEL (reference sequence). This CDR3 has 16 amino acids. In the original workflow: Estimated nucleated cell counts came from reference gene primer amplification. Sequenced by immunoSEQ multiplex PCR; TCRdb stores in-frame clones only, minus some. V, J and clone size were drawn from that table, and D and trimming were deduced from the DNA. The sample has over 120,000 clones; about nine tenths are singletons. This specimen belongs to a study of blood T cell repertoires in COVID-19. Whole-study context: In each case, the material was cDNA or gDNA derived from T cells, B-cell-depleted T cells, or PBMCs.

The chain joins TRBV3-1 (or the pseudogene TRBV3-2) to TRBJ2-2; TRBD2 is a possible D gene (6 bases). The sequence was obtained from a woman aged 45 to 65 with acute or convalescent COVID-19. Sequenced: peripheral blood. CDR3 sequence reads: CASSQDGGLIGGELFF. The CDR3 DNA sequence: TGTGCCAGCAGCCAAGATGGGGGGTTAATCGGCGGGGAGCTGTTTTTT.